The clone carrying this T cell receptor beta chain was observed many times. Its cognate antigen is unknown. With a much larger clone just one base away, this may be a read error. This entry is derived from a study of blood T cells in healthy people across ages. Overall study context: With template switching, about one barcoded beta molecule was captured per two T cells. The study, taken as a whole, reports: Compared with aged donors, long-lived donors showed fewer expanded clones, suggesting selection.

Next came a second PCR, run for about 6 to 11 cycles, which used a sample-barcoded 5' primer along with a J-beta primer mix. TCRdb independently ran MiXCR on the 5' RACE reads; one entry per CDR3 protein. The sample contains 540,000 or so distinct CDR3 sequences, under 55% of which appear only once. Germline V gene lookup returns CDR1 MNHNY and CDR2 SVGAGI (reference sequence). This CDR3 contains 13 residues. This sequence was found in a man older than 75 in good health. The chain couples TRBV6-6 to TRBJ2-3; D is undetermined. What was sequenced was blood. The DNA for the CDR3 is TGTGCCAGCAGTGACTCGAGTGCAGATACGCAGTATTTT. It codes for CASSDSSADTQYF.